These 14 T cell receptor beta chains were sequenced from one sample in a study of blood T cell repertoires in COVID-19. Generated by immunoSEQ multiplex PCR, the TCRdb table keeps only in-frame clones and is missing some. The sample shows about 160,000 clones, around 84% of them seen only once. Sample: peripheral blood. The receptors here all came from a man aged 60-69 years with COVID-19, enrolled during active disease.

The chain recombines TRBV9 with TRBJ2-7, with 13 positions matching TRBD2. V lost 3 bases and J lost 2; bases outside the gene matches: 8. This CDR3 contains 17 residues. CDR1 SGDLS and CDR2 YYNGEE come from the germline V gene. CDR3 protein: CASSAEQGTSGTYEQYF. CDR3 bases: TGTGCCAGCAGCGCAGAACAGGGGACTAGCGGGACCTACGAGCAGTACTTC.

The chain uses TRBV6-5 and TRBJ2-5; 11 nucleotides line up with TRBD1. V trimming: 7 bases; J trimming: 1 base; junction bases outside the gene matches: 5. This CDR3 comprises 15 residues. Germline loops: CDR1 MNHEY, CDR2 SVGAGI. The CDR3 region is CASTRDRGTQETQYF. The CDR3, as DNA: TGTGCCAGCACCAGGGACAGGGGGACCCAAGAGACCCAGTACTTC.

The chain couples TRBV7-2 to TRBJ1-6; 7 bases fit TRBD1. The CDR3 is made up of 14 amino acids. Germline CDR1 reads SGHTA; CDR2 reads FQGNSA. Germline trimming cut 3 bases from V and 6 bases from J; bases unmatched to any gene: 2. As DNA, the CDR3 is TGTGCCAGCAGCTTTGGGGACAGTAATTCACCCCTCCACTTT. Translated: CASSFGDSNSPLHF.

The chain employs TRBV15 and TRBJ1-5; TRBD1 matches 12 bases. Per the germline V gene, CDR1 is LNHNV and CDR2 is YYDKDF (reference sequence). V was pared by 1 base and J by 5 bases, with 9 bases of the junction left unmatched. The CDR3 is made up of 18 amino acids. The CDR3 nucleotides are TGTGCCACCAGCAGAGCCCCGGGACAGGGGGCGCGGGATCAGCCCCAGCATTTT. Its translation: CATSRAPGQGARDQPQHF.

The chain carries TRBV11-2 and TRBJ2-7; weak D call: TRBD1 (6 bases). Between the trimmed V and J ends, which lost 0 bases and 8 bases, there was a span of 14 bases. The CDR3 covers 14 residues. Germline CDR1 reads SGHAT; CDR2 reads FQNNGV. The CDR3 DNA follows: TGTGCCAGCAGCTTAGAACAGGGAACTACGAAGCAGTACTTC. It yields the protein CASSLEQGTTKQYF.

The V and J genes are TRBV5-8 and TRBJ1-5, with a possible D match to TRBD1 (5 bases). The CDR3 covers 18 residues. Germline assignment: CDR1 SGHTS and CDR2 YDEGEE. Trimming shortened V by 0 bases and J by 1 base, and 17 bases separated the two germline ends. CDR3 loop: CASSLVIGEGWSNQPQHF. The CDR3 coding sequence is TGTGCCAGCAGCTTGGTAATAGGGGAAGGCTGGAGCAATCAGCCCCAGCATTTT.

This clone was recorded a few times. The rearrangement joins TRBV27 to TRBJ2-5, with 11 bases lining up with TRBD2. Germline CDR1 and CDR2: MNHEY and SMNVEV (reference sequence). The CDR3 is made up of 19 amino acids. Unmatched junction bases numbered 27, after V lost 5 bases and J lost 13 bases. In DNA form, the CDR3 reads TGTGCCAGCAGTCCATCCCCATACCGGACTAGCGGGTACTCCAGGGGGTTGTACTTC. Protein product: CASSPSPYRTSGYSRGLYF.

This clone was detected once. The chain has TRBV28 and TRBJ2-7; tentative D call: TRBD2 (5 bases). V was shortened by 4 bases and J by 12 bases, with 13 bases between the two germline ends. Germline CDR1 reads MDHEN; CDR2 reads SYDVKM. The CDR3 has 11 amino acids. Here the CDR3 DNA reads TGTGCCAGCAGTTCGCCGGGGTCCTGGTACTTC. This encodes CASSSPGSWYF.

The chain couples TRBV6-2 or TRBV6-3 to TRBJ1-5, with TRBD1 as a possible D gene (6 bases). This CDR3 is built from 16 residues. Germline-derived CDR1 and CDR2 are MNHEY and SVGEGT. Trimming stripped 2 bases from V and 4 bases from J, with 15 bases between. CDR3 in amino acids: CASSYPVRTVNQPQHF. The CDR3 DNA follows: TGTGCCAGCAGTTACCCGGTAAGGACAGTTAATCAGCCCCAGCATTTT.

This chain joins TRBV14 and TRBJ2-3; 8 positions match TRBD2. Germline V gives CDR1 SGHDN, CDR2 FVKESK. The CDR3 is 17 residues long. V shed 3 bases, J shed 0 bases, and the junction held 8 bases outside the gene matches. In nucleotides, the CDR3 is TGTGCCAGCAGCCATCCTTATTCTAGCGGGAGCACAGATACGCAGTATTTT. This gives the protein CASSHPYSSGSTDTQYF.

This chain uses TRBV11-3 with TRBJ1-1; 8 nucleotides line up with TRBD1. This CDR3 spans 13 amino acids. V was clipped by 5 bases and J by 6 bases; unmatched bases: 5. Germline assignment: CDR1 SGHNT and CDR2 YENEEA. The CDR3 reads CASSKHRGSEAFF. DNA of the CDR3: TGTGCCAGCAGCAAACACAGGGGGTCTGAAGCTTTCTTT.

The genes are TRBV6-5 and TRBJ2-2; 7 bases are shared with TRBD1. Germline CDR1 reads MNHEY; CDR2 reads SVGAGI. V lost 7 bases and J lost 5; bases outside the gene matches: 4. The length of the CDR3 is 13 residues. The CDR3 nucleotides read TGTGCCAGCACGGGCAGGGGGACCGGGGAGCTGTTTTTT. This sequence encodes CASTGRGTGELFF.

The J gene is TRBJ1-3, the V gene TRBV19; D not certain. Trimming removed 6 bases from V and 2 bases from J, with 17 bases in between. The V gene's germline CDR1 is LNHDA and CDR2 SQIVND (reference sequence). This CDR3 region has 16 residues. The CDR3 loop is CASRAWLGGTGNTIYF. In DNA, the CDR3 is TGTGCCAGTAGGGCTTGGCTGGGAGGGACTGGAAACACCATATATTTT.

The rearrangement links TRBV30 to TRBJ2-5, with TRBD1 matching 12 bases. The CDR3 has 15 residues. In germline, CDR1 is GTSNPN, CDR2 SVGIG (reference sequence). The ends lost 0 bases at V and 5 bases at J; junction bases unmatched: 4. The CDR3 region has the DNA TGTGCCTGGAGTGTACCGGGGACAGGGGGCGAGACCCAGTACTTC. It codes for CAWSVPGTGGETQYF.